This is a list of T cell receptor beta chains from one sample in a study of T cell repertoires in ileal Crohn's disease. This table comes from immunoSEQ multiplex PCR, and its TCRdb copy is limited to in-frame clones, with some not included. Of 55,000 to 65,000 clones in the sample, approximately 88% are singletons; the top ten hold roughly 2%. Sequenced input: ileal tissue. These receptor sequences come from an adult with Crohn's disease. CDR3s include the opening cysteine and the closing phenylalanine or tryptophan. Each record gives: V gene, J gene, D gene, clone size, CDR3 protein, CDR3 DNA. D genes are given only for firm matches. Size is stated for part of the rows, as once, few or many counts, or as a class when the clone is expanded.

v_call: TRBV29-1; j_call: TRBJ2-1; d_call: -; clone_size: -; cdr3_aa: CSAGTSSNEQFF; cdr3_nt: TGCAGCGCAGGGACTTCCTCAAATGAGCAGTTCTTC
v_call: TRBV9; j_call: TRBJ1-3; d_call: -; clone_size: -; cdr3_aa: CASSGGLISGNTIYF; cdr3_nt: TGTGCCAGCAGCGGGGGACTGATCTCTGGAAACACCATATATTTT
v_call: TRBV6-1; j_call: TRBJ2-2; d_call: -; clone_size: medium-sized; cdr3_aa: CASGEDGQTGELFF; cdr3_nt: TGTGCCAGCGGAGAGGATGGACAGACCGGGGAGCTGTTTTTT
v_call: TRBV6-5; j_call: TRBJ2-1; d_call: TRBD2; clone_size: -; cdr3_aa: CASNGASGGAYEQFF; cdr3_nt: TGTGCCAGCAATGGTGCTAGCGGGGGGGCCTATGAGCAGTTCTTC
v_call: TRBV7-7; j_call: TRBJ1-5; d_call: TRBD1; clone_size: -; cdr3_aa: CASSLDLHRGVISGSNQPQHF; cdr3_nt: TGTGCCAGCAGCTTAGACCTGCACAGGGGGGTAATTTCTGGGAGCAATCAGCCCCAGCATTTT
v_call: TRBV6-1; j_call: TRBJ1-2; d_call: TRBD1; clone_size: -; cdr3_aa: CASNPTGNYGYTF; cdr3_nt: TGTGCCAGCAACCCGACAGGGAACTATGGCTACACCTTC
v_call: TRBV9; j_call: TRBJ2-2; d_call: TRBD1; clone_size: -; cdr3_aa: CASSLTGTATGELFF; cdr3_nt: TGTGCCAGCAGCTTAACCGGGACAGCTACCGGGGAGCTGTTTTTT
v_call: TRBV27; j_call: TRBJ2-7; d_call: TRBD1; clone_size: -; cdr3_aa: CASSPYHPGQGMYEQYF; cdr3_nt: TGTGCCAGCAGTCCCTACCATCCGGGACAGGGTATGTACGAGCAGTACTTC
v_call: TRBV28; j_call: TRBJ1-2; d_call: -; clone_size: once; cdr3_aa: CASRKQDYGYTF; cdr3_nt: TGTGCCAGCAGGAAACAGGACTATGGCTACACCTTC
v_call: TRBV27; j_call: TRBJ1-4; d_call: TRBD1; clone_size: -; cdr3_aa: CASSTRDRFNEKLFF; cdr3_nt: TGTGCCAGCAGTACCCGGGACAGATTTAATGAAAAACTGTTTTTT
v_call: TRBV10-3; j_call: TRBJ1-5; d_call: -; clone_size: -; cdr3_aa: CAISATLTSNQPQHF; cdr3_nt: TGTGCCATCAGTGCCACTTTGACAAGCAATCAGCCCCAGCATTTT
v_call: TRBV20-1; j_call: TRBJ1-1; d_call: -; clone_size: -; cdr3_aa: CSAGTSEAFF; cdr3_nt: TGCAGTGCGGGGACATCTGAAGCTTTCTTT
v_call: TRBV7-9; j_call: TRBJ1-2; d_call: -; clone_size: -; cdr3_aa: CASSAFGRENYGYTF; cdr3_nt: TGTGCCAGCAGCGCCTTCGGACGGGAAAACTATGGCTACACCTTC
v_call: TRBV7-9; j_call: TRBJ1-5; d_call: TRBD1; clone_size: once; cdr3_aa: CASSRETGGQPQHF; cdr3_nt: TGTGCCAGCAGCCGAGAGACAGGGGGTCAGCCCCAGCATTTT
v_call: TRBV6-6; j_call: TRBJ2-2; d_call: -; clone_size: once; cdr3_aa: CASRTDKNTGELFF; cdr3_nt: TGTGCCAGCAGAACAGACAAGAACACCGGGGAGCTGTTTTTT
v_call: TRBV18; j_call: TRBJ1-2; d_call: -; clone_size: -; cdr3_aa: CASSPQGIGYTF; cdr3_nt: TGTGCCAGCTCACCACAGGGGATCGGCTACACCTTC
v_call: TRBV4-2; j_call: TRBJ1-4; d_call: -; clone_size: -; cdr3_aa: CASSQDSLNEKLFF; cdr3_nt: TGTGCCAGCAGCCAAGATAGTCTTAATGAAAAACTGTTTTTT
v_call: TRBV6-5; j_call: TRBJ1-2; d_call: TRBD1; clone_size: -; cdr3_aa: CASRDRDRDGYTF; cdr3_nt: TGTGCCAGCAGGGACCGGGACAGAGATGGCTACACCTTC
v_call: TRBV2; j_call: TRBJ2-2; d_call: TRBD2; clone_size: -; cdr3_aa: CASRLAGSNTGELFF; cdr3_nt: TGTGCCAGCAGATTAGCGGGATCGAACACCGGGGAGCTGTTTTTT
v_call: TRBV6-5; j_call: TRBJ1-2; d_call: -; clone_size: -; cdr3_aa: CASSSTQGAYGYTF; cdr3_nt: TGTGCCAGCAGCTCCACTCAAGGGGCCTATGGCTACACCTTC
v_call: TRBV5-6; j_call: TRBJ1-2; d_call: -; clone_size: few; cdr3_aa: CASSWGGNYGYTF; cdr3_nt: TGTGCCAGCAGCTGGGGGGGCAACTATGGCTACACCTTC
v_call: TRBV5-1; j_call: TRBJ1-1; d_call: -; clone_size: -; cdr3_aa: CASSLGAGKPNTEAFF; cdr3_nt: TGCGCCAGCAGCTTGGGAGCAGGGAAGCCGAACACTGAAGCTTTCTTT
v_call: TRBV7-9; j_call: TRBJ1-1; d_call: -; clone_size: -; cdr3_aa: CASRSGNTEAFF; cdr3_nt: TGTGCCAGCAGGTCGGGAAACACTGAAGCTTTCTTT
v_call: TRBV28; j_call: TRBJ1-1; d_call: -; clone_size: -; cdr3_aa: CATLSGSWSRAFF; cdr3_nt: TGTGCCACCCTAAGCGGCTCATGGAGCAGAGCTTTCTTT
v_call: TRBV6-6; j_call: TRBJ2-7; d_call: TRBD1; clone_size: -; cdr3_aa: CASSRDSYPYEQYF; cdr3_nt: TGTGCCAGCAGTCGGGACAGCTATCCTTATGAGCAGTACTTC
v_call: TRBV5-8; j_call: TRBJ2-5; d_call: TRBD2; clone_size: -; cdr3_aa: CASSLGGGPGETQYF; cdr3_nt: TGTGCCAGCAGCTTGGGCGGGGGGCCCGGGGAGACCCAGTACTTC
v_call: TRBV29-1; j_call: TRBJ2-1; d_call: TRBD2; clone_size: -; cdr3_aa: CSVGVAGALGAIKWQFF; cdr3_nt: TGCAGCGTTGGAGTAGCGGGAGCGCTTGGAGCTATTAAATGGCAGTTCTTC
v_call: TRBV15; j_call: TRBJ2-2; d_call: -; clone_size: -; cdr3_aa: CATSSKTVNTGELFF; cdr3_nt: TGTGCCACCAGCAGCAAGACAGTAAACACCGGGGAGCTGTTTTTT
v_call: TRBV19; j_call: TRBJ2-7; d_call: TRBD1; clone_size: few; cdr3_aa: CASSMGAGGFTQYF; cdr3_nt: TGTGCCAGTAGTATGGGGGCAGGGGGCTTTACGCAGTACTTC
v_call: TRBV5-5; j_call: TRBJ1-1; d_call: TRBD1; clone_size: -; cdr3_aa: CASNSLAGGTEAFF; cdr3_nt: TGTGCCAGCAACTCCCTTGCAGGGGGCACTGAAGCTTTCTTT
v_call: TRBV19; j_call: TRBJ1-5; d_call: -; clone_size: -; cdr3_aa: CASSQGKSNQPQHF; cdr3_nt: TGTGCCAGTAGTCAGGGGAAGAGCAATCAGCCCCAGCATTTT
v_call: TRBV5-6; j_call: TRBJ1-5; d_call: -; clone_size: once; cdr3_aa: CASSFFGQPQHF; cdr3_nt: TGTGCCAGCAGCTTTTTCGGTCAGCCCCAGCATTTT
v_call: TRBV5-1; j_call: TRBJ1-4; d_call: -; clone_size: -; cdr3_aa: CASKSGTNEKLFF; cdr3_nt: TGCGCCAGCAAGTCGGGAACTAATGAAAAACTGTTTTTT
v_call: TRBV25-1; j_call: TRBJ1-1; d_call: -; clone_size: -; cdr3_aa: CASSEYSMNTEAFF; cdr3_nt: TGTGCCAGCAGTGAGTACAGCATGAACACTGAAGCTTTCTTT
v_call: TRBV29-1; j_call: TRBJ1-1; d_call: -; clone_size: once; cdr3_aa: CSAGHLMNTEAFF; cdr3_nt: TGCAGCGCCGGACACCTAATGAACACTGAAGCTTTCTTT
v_call: TRBV4-3; j_call: TRBJ1-1; d_call: -; clone_size: -; cdr3_aa: CASSQDSAGLTEAFF; cdr3_nt: TGCGCCAGCAGCCAAGATTCAGCAGGCCTCACTGAAGCTTTCTTT
v_call: TRBV7-2; j_call: TRBJ2-1; d_call: TRBD2; clone_size: once; cdr3_aa: CASSSGSLAGDNEQFF; cdr3_nt: TGTGCCAGCAGCTCGGGCAGTTTAGCGGGAGACAATGAGCAGTTCTTC
v_call: TRBV5-4; j_call: TRBJ2-1; d_call: TRBD2; clone_size: once; cdr3_aa: CASSLISGGASEQFF; cdr3_nt: TGTGCCAGCAGCTTGATTAGCGGGGGGGCAAGTGAGCAGTTCTTC
v_call: TRBV27; j_call: TRBJ1-4; d_call: -; clone_size: -; cdr3_aa: CASSTRLQGPFNEKLFF; cdr3_nt: TGTGCCAGCAGTACCCGACTCCAGGGGCCCTTTAATGAAAAACTGTTTTTT
v_call: TRBV7-2; j_call: TRBJ2-1; d_call: TRBD2; clone_size: -; cdr3_aa: CASSLVPLAGGYNEQFF; cdr3_nt: TGTGCCAGCAGCTTAGTTCCCCTAGCGGGAGGGTACAATGAGCAGTTCTTC
v_call: TRBV5-1; j_call: TRBJ2-3; d_call: -; clone_size: -; cdr3_aa: CASSLRGPSTDTQYF; cdr3_nt: TGCGCCAGCAGTCTTCGCGGGCCTAGCACAGATACGCAGTATTTT
v_call: TRBV6-5; j_call: TRBJ1-2; d_call: -; clone_size: -; cdr3_aa: CASSYSQAADYGYTF; cdr3_nt: TGTGCCAGCAGTTACTCACAGGCGGCGGACTATGGCTACACCTTC
v_call: TRBV28; j_call: TRBJ1-2; d_call: TRBD1; clone_size: -; cdr3_aa: CASSPGTGGSYGYTF; cdr3_nt: TGTGCCAGCAGTCCCGGGACAGGGGGCAGCTATGGCTACACCTTC
v_call: TRBV28; j_call: TRBJ1-3; d_call: -; clone_size: -; cdr3_aa: CASTSRQKIGNTIYF; cdr3_nt: TGTGCCAGCACCTCAAGACAGAAAATTGGAAACACCATATATTTT
v_call: TRBV29-1; j_call: TRBJ1-2; d_call: TRBD1; clone_size: -; cdr3_aa: CSVVGTGVDLYGYTF; cdr3_nt: TGCAGCGTTGTGGGGACAGGGGTTGACCTCTATGGCTACACCTTC
v_call: TRBV6-5; j_call: TRBJ1-5; d_call: -; clone_size: -; cdr3_aa: CASSSQGSQPQHF; cdr3_nt: TGTGCCAGCAGTTCACAGGGATCTCAGCCCCAGCATTTT